A single TCR beta chain is shown here with its context. Its binding antigen is unknown. Nothing much larger sits one base from this clone, and base qualities are not available. The V end loses 3 bases and the J end loses 6 bases, and a stretch of 27 bases separates them. The CDR3 spans 18 residues, from the cysteine through the phenylalanine. Here the CDR3 DNA is all that survives: 54 bases in frame from base 1. The germline V gene (reference sequence) specifies DFQATT as CDR1 and SNEGSKA as CDR2. This record belongs to a study of T-cell reconstitution after alpha-beta-depleted transplantation in children (dated by TCRdb to the mid-2010s). In terms of the full investigation: Using TCR repertoire profiling, the study quantitatively followed how T-cell immune reconstitution unfolded in children after TCRalphabeta/CD19-depleted allogeneic hematopoietic cell transplantation.

The library relied on PCR. Sequenced on an Illumina HiSeq 2500. To normalize quantification of the TCRbeta repertoire, the TCR libraries were built with molecular barcoding that relied on unique molecular identifiers. TCRdb redid the processing of the public reads, applying fastp at Q25 and MiXCR, and retained in-frame beta chains. Each CDR3 protein appears once, grouped with its most common genes and DNA. This sample gives 200,000 to 300,000 distinct CDR3 sequences in total; around 13% of them show up just once. The top ten constitute 2% to 3% of the sample. This TCR was sampled from a human donor who donated a stem cell graft to a child with acute lymphoblastic leukemia. The sequencing here drew on PBMCs from the stem cell graft donor, taken from the stem cell graft. This sequence uses TRBV20-1 and TRBJ2-1, with the D gene not clear enough to name. The CDR3 corresponds to CSASYSILSYTLSNEQFF. The DNA sequence is as follows: TGCAGTGCTAGTTACTCCATTTTGTCGTATACCCTCTCCAATGAGCAGTTCTTC.